This TCR beta chain originates from a study of blood T cell repertoires in COVID-19 (dated by TCRdb to about 2020). Turning to the overall study: The collaborator samples originated in the United States, Italy and Spain and spanned the acute and convalescent phases of COVID-19. The samples were drawn from two sources: the first 160 participants of the ongoing ImmuneRACE study, and 1,000 to 1,500 subjects contributed by 6 global collaborators. The sample metadata nearly always contained a de-identified subject ID, COVID-19 status, age in years and sex. Where available, HLA class I and class II types were taken from metadata supplied by the sample provider and were not determined by assay-based typing. The repertoires were made available in a free public database intended to serve as a resource for research on the immune response to SARS-CoV-2. The material from the prospective study consisted of cDNA or gDNA derived from T cells, B-cell-depleted T cells, or PBMCs. The dataset comprised deeply sampled blood TCRbeta repertoires from subjects exposed to, actively infected with, or recovered from COVID-19.

This clone was counted only a few times. The clone's antigen remains unknown. No quality values exist for individual bases; no much larger clone is one base distant. Collaborating institutions collected whole blood in K2EDTA tubes following their own protocols. For TCRbeta analysis, collaborators shipped samples in one of three forms: frozen whole blood, isolated PBMCs, or DNA extracted from either of those sample types. Per the germline V gene, ENHRY is the CDR1 and SYGVKD is the CDR2. Ends trimmed: V by 0 bases, J by 2 bases; bases unmatched to a gene: 3. CDR3 length: 15 amino acids, cysteine to phenylalanine. Left in the record is the CDR3 DNA by itself, 45 bases read in frame from the first base. The immunoSEQ Assay, a bias-controlled multiplex PCR, was used to amplify TCRbeta CDR3 regions from genomic DNA. Per the source publication's procedure: The number of nucleated cells in each sample was estimated by amplification of reference gene primers within the assay. To quantify the absolute abundance of each unique TCRbeta CDR3 rearrangement, sequence reads were collapsed and filtered. Productive Simpson clonality was computed per sample as the square root of Simpson's diversity index over productive rearrangements. TCRdb carries this immuneACCESS record with in-frame sequences only. Its versions omit some clonotypes, under half of them owing to an unresolved V gene in the studies checked, with the rest unexplained. V and J calls and clone size are those listed in that table; D and trimming were worked out from the DNA. The sample records over 350,000 clones, just over 85% of which are singletons. Together, the top ten hold more than 1.4% of the sample.

The paper as a whole reports these results and caveats: How much clinical and demographic metadata was included differed by source and by participant, and the metadata was provided uncurated.

The V and J genes are TRBV10-3 and TRBJ1-2; 7 junctional bases match TRBD1. Sequencing was done on a sample of peripheral blood. The clonotype comes from a woman aged 25 to 39 with active or convalescent COVID-19. The CDR3 amino acid sequence is: CAISESGQENYGYTF. The DNA sequence reads TGTGCCATCAGTGAGTCTGGACAGGAAAACTATGGCTACACCTTC.